These 7 T cell receptor beta chains were sequenced from one sample in a study of Graves' ophthalmopathy and Graves' hyperthyroidism. Amplification of the TCR beta CDR3 regions used RNA transcripts (as template). First-round RT-PCR used HTBI primers; second-round multiplex PCR followed. TCRdb passed the multiplex PCR reads through MiXCR, listing each CDR3 protein once. The table lists 560,000 or so distinct CDR3 sequences, less than 40% of them singletons. Sequenced sample: peripheral blood or thyroid tissue (not recorded which). These receptors were obtained from an adult man with Graves' hyperthyroidism.

The sample holds many counts of this clonotype. The CDR3 region is CASSQGPYEQYF. The CDR3 DNA reads as TGTGCCAGCAGCCAAGGGCCTTACGAGCAGTACTTC. The chain employs TRBV14 and TRBJ2-7; D is undetermined. CDR3 length: 12 amino acids. V lost 1 base to trimming and J lost 4 bases, with 5 bases between them. Germline loops: CDR1 SGHDN, CDR2 FVKESK.

The CDR3: CASSESGQGENIQYF. DNA for the CDR3: TGTGCCAGCAGTGAATCGGGACAGGGGGAAAACATTCAGTACTTC. The rearrangement links TRBV6-5 to TRBJ2-4; 11 nucleotides match TRBD1. Germline trimming cut 5 bases from V and 5 bases from J; bases unmatched to any gene: 5. Looked up from germline, CDR1 is MNHEY and CDR2 is SVGAGI. This CDR3 contains 15 residues.

This clonotype was observed a handful of times. The chain carries TRBV2 and TRBJ2-7; 12 bases are shared with TRBD1. CDR1 is SNHLY, CDR2 FYNNEI, per germline. This CDR3 comprises 14 residues. J gave up 6 bases and V 6 bases, and 6 bases lay outside the gene matches. The CDR3 DNA is TGTGCCAGCAGGGACCGGGACAGGGGGCGCGAGCAGTACTTC. Translation: CASRDRDRGREQYF.

Concerning this clonotype itself: Because the CDR3 is missing its conserved closing phenylalanine or tryptophan, this is likely a read error. The J gene is TRBJ2-7, the V gene TRBV5-1; possible D gene TRBD2, 6 bases. The DNA end favors TRBJ2-5, so the J call may be wrong. From germline, CDR1 is SGHRS and CDR2 YFSETQ. This CDR3 has 15 amino acids. DNA for the CDR3: TGCGCCAGCAGCTTGGGAGGAGGGGCCTGGGAGACCCAGTACCTC. Its protein product is CASSLGGGAWETQYL.

This clonotype was counted ten times or more. The rearrangement links TRBV10-3 to TRBJ2-2; 7 bases align to TRBD1. Germline CDR1 and CDR2: ENHRY and SYGVKD. The J segment lost 7 bases and the V segment lost 7 bases, leaving 6 bases of the junction unmatched. This CDR3 has 13 amino acids. This CDR3 is CAITDRDGGELFF. DNA of the CDR3: TGTGCCATCACAGACAGGGACGGCGGGGAGCTGTTTTTT.

The chain recombines TRBV2 with TRBJ2-5; 9 bases align to TRBD1. Germline CDR1 and CDR2: SNHLY and FYNNEI. This CDR3 spans 14 amino acids. V lost 6 bases and J lost 9; bases outside the gene matches: 11. CDR3 DNA: TGTGCCAGCAGCCACGACAGGGGGAATCAGCCCCAGTACTTC. Its protein is CASSHDRGNQPQYF. The variable domain in full, completed from reference TRBV2 and TRBJ2-5, reads EPEVTQTPSHQVTQMGQEVILRCVPISNHLYFYWYRQILGQKVEFLVSFYNNEISEKSEIFDDQFSVERPDGSNFTLKIRSTKLEDSAMYFCASSHDRGNQPQYFGPGTRLLVL.

The count of this clonotype is one. This may come from a read error, since a much larger clone is one base off. The rearrangement uses TRBV29-1 and TRBJ1-2; D gene uncertain. Per the germline V gene, CDR1 is SQVTM and CDR2 is ANQGSEA. CDR3 length: 12 amino acids. V lost 3 bases and J 4 bases, leaving 9 bases between the germline ends. The DNA for the CDR3 is TGCAGCGTTGAGGGGAGACGCTATGGCTACACCTTC. Encoded protein: CSVEGRRYGYTF.